Following are 12 T cell receptor beta chains from one sample sequenced in a study of regulatory T cells in long-lasting Graves disease. The time point here: newly diagnosed GD, antithyroid drugs for less than 3 months. Extracted PBMC RNA gave rise to the TCR library. Construction of the TCR beta libraries employed iRepertoire HTBI primers in conjunction with Arm-PCR of CDR3 regions. TCRdb re-called the multiplex PCR reads through MiXCR, storing one row per CDR3 protein. Of some 220,000 distinct CDR3 sequences listed, about 19% are singletons. The same specimen was also included in a second study, on T cells in Graves' hyperthyroidism and ophthalmopathy.

Source: peripheral blood mononuclear cells (PBMCs), taken at new diagnosis, from a patient treated with antithyroid drugs. Receptors were obtained from a woman in her twenties or thirties with Graves disease.

This clonotype showed up many times. The V gene is TRBV6-4, the J gene TRBJ2-5; a weak D match, TRBD2 (5 bases). Per the germline V gene, CDR1 is MRHNA and CDR2 is SNTAGT. The CDR3 runs 14 residues. V was pared by 2 bases and J by 9 bases, with 16 bases between. The CDR3 DNA sequence: TGTGCCAGCAGTGACCTTTGGATATCGGAGGCCCAGTACTTC. As protein: CASSDLWISEAQYF.

J is TRBJ2-2 and V is TRBV6-1; 9 bases are shared with TRBD1. There are 15 residues in the CDR3. Germline V lookup: CDR1 MNHNS, CDR2 SASEGT. The V gene end was trimmed by 4 bases and the J gene end by 2 bases; junction bases not matched to a gene: 2. CDR3 sequence: CASSGTGDNTGELFF. The CDR3 nucleotides are TGTGCCAGCAGTGGGACAGGGGACAACACCGGGGAGCTGTTTTTT.

The rearrangement joins TRBV14 to TRBJ2-5; D call uncertain. CDR1 is SGHDN, CDR2 FVKESK, per germline. V was shortened by 1 base and J by 0 bases, with 6 bases between the two germline ends. This CDR3 comprises 14 residues. CDR3 in amino acids: CASSQVVYQETQYF. The CDR3 region has the DNA TGTGCCAGCAGCCAAGTGGTTTACCAAGAGACCCAGTACTTC.

This clonotype showed up many times. Germline is not matched at one junction end, which may reflect a read error. The chain couples TRBV4-1 to TRBJ1-2; perhaps TRBD1 as D (6 bases). This CDR3 has 15 residues. Germline lookup yields CDR1 MGHRA and CDR2 YSYEKL. CDR3 in amino acids: CASSQERGDLDGYTF. CDR3 coding DNA: TGTGCCAGCAGCCAAGAAAGGGGGGACTTGGATGGCTACACCTTC.

This clonotype was recorded many times. The rearrangement joins TRBV28 to TRBJ2-3; 10 bases align to TRBD1. Unmatched junction bases numbered 5, after V lost 3 bases and J lost 2 bases. CDR3 length: 16 amino acids. Germline lookup yields CDR1 MDHEN and CDR2 SYDVKM. The CDR3 protein is CASSLGGQGITDTQYF. CDR3 in DNA: TGTGCCAGCAGTTTGGGGGGACAGGGGATCACAGATACGCAGTATTTT.

The table lists this clonotype with a count of one. The chain couples TRBV6-5 to TRBJ2-1, with a tentative D call TRBD2 (6 bases). The CDR3 totals 15 residues. Germline V gives CDR1 MNHEY, CDR2 SVGAGI. V lost 4 bases and J 6 bases, leaving 16 bases between the germline ends. CDR3 in DNA: TGTGCCAGCAGTTCTCCGGCCGGAGGGCCCAATGAGCAGTTCTTC. It encodes CASSSPAGGPNEQFF.

This chain joins TRBV7-9 and TRBJ2-6; D may match TRBD1 or TRBD2 (5 bases each). V lost 6 bases and J 3 bases, leaving 9 bases between the germline ends. Germline V gene sequence: CDR1 SEHNR, CDR2 FQNEAQ (reference sequence). CDR3 length: 14 amino acids. This CDR3 is CASSGTGGANVLTF. CDR3 DNA: TGTGCCAGCAGTGGGACGGGTGGGGCCAACGTCCTGACTTTC.

This clonotype was counted ten times or more. This sequence joins TRBV7-9 and TRBJ2-7; the match to TRBD1 covers 9 bases. This CDR3 contains 15 residues. CDR1 and CDR2 (germline): SEHNR, FQNEAQ (reference sequence). After removal of 4 bases from V and 2 bases from J, the junction contained 6 bases not matched to a gene. CDR3 in DNA: TGTGCCAGCAGCTCCGGGACAGGGAGACCCTACGAGCAGTACTTC. Encoded protein: CASSSGTGRPYEQYF.

The rearrangement uses TRBV4-2 and TRBJ2-3, with 15 bases matching TRBD2. The germline gives CDR1 LGHNA, CDR2 YNFKEQ. V gave up 4 bases and J gave up 0 bases; unmatched junction bases: 5. This CDR3 comprises 18 residues. CDR3 DNA sequence: TGTGCCAGCAGCCGGGGACTAGCGGGGGGCCCGAGCACAGATACGCAGTATTTT. Translating it yields CASSRGLAGGPSTDTQYF.

As for this clonotype: This may be a read error: a much more frequent sequence differs by one nucleotide. This chain connects TRBV20-1 to TRBJ2-2, with D perhaps TRBD2 (6 bases). Germline assignment: CDR1 DFQATT and CDR2 SNEGSKA (reference sequence). The CDR3 is 13 residues long. DNA of the CDR3: TGCAGTGCTAGCGAGAGACCGACCGGGGGGCTGTTTTTT. It codes for CSASERPTGGLFF.

Ten or more counts support this clonotype. This sequence may be a read error, since a much larger clone differs from it by one base. The chain uses TRBV7-9 and TRBJ2-7; no firm D call. Looked up from germline, CDR1 is SEHNR and CDR2 is FQNEAQ (reference sequence). The CDR3 extends over 12 amino acids. The V and J ends lost 5 bases and 1 base respectively, with 6 bases between them. CDR3 sequence: CASSAQSYEQYF. The CDR3 bases are TGTGCCAGCAGCGCACAGTCCTACGAGCAGTACTTC.

The genes are TRBV11-2 and TRBJ2-3; 9 bases line up with TRBD2. Trimming took 5 bases from V and 4 from J; bases not matched to a gene: 10. The germline V gene encodes CDR1 SGHAT and CDR2 FQNNGV. The CDR3 runs 16 residues. The CDR3 bases are TGTGCCAGCAGCCCTAGGGGGCGGGGGGGATCAGATACGCAGTATTTT. Translated, it gives CASSPRGRGGSDTQYF.